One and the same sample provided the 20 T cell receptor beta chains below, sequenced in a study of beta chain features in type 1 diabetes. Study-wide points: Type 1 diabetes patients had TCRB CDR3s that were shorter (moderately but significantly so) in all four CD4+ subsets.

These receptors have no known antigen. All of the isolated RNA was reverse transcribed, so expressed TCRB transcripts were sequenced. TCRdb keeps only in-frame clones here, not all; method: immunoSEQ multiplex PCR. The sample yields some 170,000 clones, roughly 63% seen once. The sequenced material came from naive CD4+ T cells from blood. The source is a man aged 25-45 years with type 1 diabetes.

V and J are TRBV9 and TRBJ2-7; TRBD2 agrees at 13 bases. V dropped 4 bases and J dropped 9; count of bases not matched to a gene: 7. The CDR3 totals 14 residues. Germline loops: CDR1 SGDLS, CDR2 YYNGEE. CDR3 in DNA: TGTGCCAGCAGCCTCACCGGGACTAGCGGGGTGCAGTACTTC. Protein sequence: CASSLTGTSGVQYF.

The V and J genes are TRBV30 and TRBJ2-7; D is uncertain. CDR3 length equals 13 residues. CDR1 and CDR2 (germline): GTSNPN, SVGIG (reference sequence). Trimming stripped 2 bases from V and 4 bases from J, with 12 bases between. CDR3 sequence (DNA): TGTGCCTGGAGTCTAGGCCAAGTTTACGAGCAGTACTTC. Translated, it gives CAWSLGQVYEQYF. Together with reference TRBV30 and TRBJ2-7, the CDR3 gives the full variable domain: SQTIHQWPATLVQPVGSPLSLECTVEGTSNPNLYWYRQAAGRGLQLLFYSVGIGQISSEVPQNLSASRPQDRQFILSSKKLLLSDSGFYLCAWSLGQVYEQYFGPGTRLTVT.

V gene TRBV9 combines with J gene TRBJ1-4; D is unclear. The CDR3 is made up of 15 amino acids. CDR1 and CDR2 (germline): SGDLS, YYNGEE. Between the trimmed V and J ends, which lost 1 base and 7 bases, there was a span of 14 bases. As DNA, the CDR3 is TGTGCCAGCAGCGTATCAGCGGGGTTGGGTGAAAAACTGTTTTTT. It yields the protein CASSVSAGLGEKLFF. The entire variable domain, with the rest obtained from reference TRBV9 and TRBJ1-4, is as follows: DSGVTQTPKHLITATGQRVTLRCSPRSGDLSVYWYQQSLDQGLQFLIQYYNGEERAKGNILERFSAQQFPDLHSELNLSSLELGDSALYFCASSVSAGLGEKLFFGSGTQLSVL.

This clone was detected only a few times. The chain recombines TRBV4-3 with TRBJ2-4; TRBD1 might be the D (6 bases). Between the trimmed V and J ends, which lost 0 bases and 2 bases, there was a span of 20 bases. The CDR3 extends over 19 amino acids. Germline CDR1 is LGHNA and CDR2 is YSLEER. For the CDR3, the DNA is TGCGCCAGCAGCCAAGAATGGGGACAACTTAAGCACACCAAAAACATTCAGTACTTC. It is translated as CASSQEWGQLKHTKNIQYF.

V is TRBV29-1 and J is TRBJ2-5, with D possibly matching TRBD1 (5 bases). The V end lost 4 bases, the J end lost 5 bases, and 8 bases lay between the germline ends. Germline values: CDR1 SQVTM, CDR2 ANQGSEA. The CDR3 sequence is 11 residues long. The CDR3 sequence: CSVGNRETQYF. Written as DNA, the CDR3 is TGCAGCGTTGGAAACAGGGAGACCCAGTACTTC.

Written as DNA, the CDR3 is TGTGCCAGCAGCTCCCTGGGACTAGACTACAATGAGCAGTTCTTC. Protein product: CASSSLGLDYNEQFF. The gene calls are TRBV2 and TRBJ2-1, with 8 bases aligning to TRBD2. The germline V gene has CDR1 SNHLY and CDR2 FYNNEI. The CDR3 sequence is 15 residues long. The V and J ends lost 6 bases and 3 bases, in that order; junction bases with no gene match: 7.

The CDR3 sequence: CASSLRDNEQFF. CDR3 sequence (DNA): TGTGCCAGTAGTCTCAGGGATAATGAGCAGTTCTTC. This chain uses TRBV19 with TRBJ2-1, with D possibly being TRBD1 (5 bases). CDR3 size: 12 residues. Between the trimmed V and J ends, which lost 5 bases and 7 bases, there was a span of 9 bases. Looked up from germline, CDR1 is LNHDA and CDR2 is SQIVND (reference sequence).

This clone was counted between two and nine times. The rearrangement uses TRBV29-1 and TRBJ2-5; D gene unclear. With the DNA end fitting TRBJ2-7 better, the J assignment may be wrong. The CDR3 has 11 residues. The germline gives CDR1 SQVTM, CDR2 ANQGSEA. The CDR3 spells CSVEILYEQYF. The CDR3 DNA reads TGCAGCGTCGAGATCCTTTACGAGCAGTACTTC.

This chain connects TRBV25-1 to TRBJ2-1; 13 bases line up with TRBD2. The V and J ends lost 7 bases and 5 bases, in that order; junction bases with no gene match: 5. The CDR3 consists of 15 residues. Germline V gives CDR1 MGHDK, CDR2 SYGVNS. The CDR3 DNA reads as TGTGCCAGCACTATCGGACTAGCGGGGGACAATGAGCAGTTCTTC. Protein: CASTIGLAGDNEQFF.

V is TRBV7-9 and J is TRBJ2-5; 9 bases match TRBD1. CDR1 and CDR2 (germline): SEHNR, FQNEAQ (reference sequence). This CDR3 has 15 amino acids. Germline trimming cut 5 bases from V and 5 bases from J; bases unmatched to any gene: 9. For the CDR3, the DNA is TGTGCCAGCAGCAAACAGGGGGCCCAGGGCGAGACCCAGTACTTC. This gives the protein CASSKQGAQGETQYF.

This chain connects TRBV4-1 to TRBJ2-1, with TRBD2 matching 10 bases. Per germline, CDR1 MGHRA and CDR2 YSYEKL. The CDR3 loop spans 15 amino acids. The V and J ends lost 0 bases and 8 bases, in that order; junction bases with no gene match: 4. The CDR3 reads CASSQDLAGDYEQFF. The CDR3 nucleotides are TGCGCCAGCAGCCAAGACCTAGCGGGGGATTATGAGCAGTTCTTC.

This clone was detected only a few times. This CDR3 reads CASRPRGSTVLTQYF. The CDR3 region has the DNA TGTGCCAGCAGGCCTCGCGGATCGACAGTGCTTACGCAGTATTTT. The rearrangement joins TRBV2 to TRBJ2-3; possibly TRBD1 for D (5 bases). The germline CDR1 and CDR2 sequences are SNHLY and FYNNEI. The V and J ends lost 6 bases and 8 bases respectively, with 21 bases between them. The CDR3 spans 15 residues.

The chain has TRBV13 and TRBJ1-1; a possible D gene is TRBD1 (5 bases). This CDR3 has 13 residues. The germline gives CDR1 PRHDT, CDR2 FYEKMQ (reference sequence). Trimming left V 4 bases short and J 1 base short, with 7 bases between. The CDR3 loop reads CASSWGKNTEAFF. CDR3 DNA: TGTGCCAGCAGCTGGGGGAAGAACACTGAAGCTTTCTTT.

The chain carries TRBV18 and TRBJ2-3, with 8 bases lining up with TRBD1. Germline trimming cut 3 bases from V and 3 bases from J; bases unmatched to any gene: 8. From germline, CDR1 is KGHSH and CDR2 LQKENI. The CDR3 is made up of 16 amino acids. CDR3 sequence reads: CASSPGQGVRTDTQYF. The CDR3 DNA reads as TGTGCCAGCTCACCCGGACAGGGTGTGCGAACAGATACGCAGTATTTT. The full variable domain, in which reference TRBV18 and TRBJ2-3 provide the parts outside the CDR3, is NAGVMQNPRHLVRRRGQEARLRCSPMKGHSHVYWYRQLPEEGLKFMVYLQKENIIDESGMPKERFSAEFPKEGPSILRIQQVVRGDSAAYFCASSPGQGVRTDTQYFGPGTRLTVL.

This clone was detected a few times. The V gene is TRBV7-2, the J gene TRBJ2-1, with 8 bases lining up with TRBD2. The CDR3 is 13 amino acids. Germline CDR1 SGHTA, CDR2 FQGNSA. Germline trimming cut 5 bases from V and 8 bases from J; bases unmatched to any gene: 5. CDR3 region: CASSPPGRDEQFF. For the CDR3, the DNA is TGTGCCAGCAGCCCCCCCGGGAGGGATGAGCAGTTCTTC.

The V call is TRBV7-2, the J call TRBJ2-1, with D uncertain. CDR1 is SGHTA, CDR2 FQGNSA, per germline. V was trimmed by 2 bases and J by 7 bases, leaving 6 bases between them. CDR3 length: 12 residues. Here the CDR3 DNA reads TGTGCCAGCAGCTTACGTGGGAATGAGCAGTTCTTC. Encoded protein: CASSLRGNEQFF.

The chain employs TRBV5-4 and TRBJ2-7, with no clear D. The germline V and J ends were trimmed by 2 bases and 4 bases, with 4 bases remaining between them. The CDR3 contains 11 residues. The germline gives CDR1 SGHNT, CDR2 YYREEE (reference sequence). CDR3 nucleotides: TGTGCCAGCAGCTTAACTTACGAGCAGTACTTC. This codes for CASSLTYEQYF.

CDR3 coding DNA: TGCGCCAGCAGCCTCCAACCCAGGAGCTCCTACAATGAGCAGTTCTTC. It encodes CASSLQPRSSYNEQFF. The chain carries TRBV4-3 and TRBJ2-1; D is undetermined. The CDR3 loop spans 16 amino acids. Trimming removed 4 bases from V and 0 bases from J, with 13 bases in between. Germline assignment: CDR1 LGHNA and CDR2 YSLEER.

The CDR3 sequence: CASSPALLNIQYF. The CDR3 DNA reads as TGTGCCAGCAGCCCGGCCCTCCTGAACATTCAGTACTTC. The chain joins TRBV7-2 to TRBJ2-4; no reliable D call. From germline, CDR1 is SGHTA and CDR2 FQGNSA. CDR3 size: 13 residues. V gave up 5 bases and J gave up 7 bases, with 12 bases separating them. Full variable domain (rest looked up from reference TRBV7-2 and TRBJ2-4): GAGVSQSPSNKVTEKGKDVELRCDPISGHTALYWYRQSLGQGLEFLIYFQGNSAPDKSGLPSDRFSAERTGGSVSTLTIQRTQQEDSAVYLCASSPALLNIQYFGAGTRLSVL.

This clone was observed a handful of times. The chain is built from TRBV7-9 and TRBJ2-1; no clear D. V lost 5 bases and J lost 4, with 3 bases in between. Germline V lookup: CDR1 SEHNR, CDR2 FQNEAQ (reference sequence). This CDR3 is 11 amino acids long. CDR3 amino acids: CASSGYNEQFF. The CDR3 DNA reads TGTGCCAGCAGCGGTTACAATGAGCAGTTCTTC.